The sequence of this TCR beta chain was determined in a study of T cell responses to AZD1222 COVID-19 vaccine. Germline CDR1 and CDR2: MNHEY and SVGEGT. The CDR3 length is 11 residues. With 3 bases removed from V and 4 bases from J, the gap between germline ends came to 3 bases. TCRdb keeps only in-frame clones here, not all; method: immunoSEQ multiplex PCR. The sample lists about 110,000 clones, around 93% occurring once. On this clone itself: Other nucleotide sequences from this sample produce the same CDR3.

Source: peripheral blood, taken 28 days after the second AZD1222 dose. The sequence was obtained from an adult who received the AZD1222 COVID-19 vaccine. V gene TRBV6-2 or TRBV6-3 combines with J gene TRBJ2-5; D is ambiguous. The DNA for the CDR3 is TGTGCCAGCAGTTATCGAGAGACCCAGTACTTC. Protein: CASSYRETQYF.